These 18 T cell receptor beta chains came from one sample sequenced in a study of OX40 agonist ivuxolimab in advanced cancers. Using immunoSEQ multiplex PCR, the repertoire was profiled, and TCRdb retains in-frame clones only, with some absent. The sample has 25,000 to 30,000 clones; 84% are singletons. Sequenced here: CD4+ or CD8+ T cells sorted from blood, sampled in a trial of the OX40 agonist ivuxolimab. These receptors were obtained from an adult with an advanced solid tumor such as melanoma, head and neck, liver or kidney cancer.

This sequence joins TRBV6-5 and TRBJ1-2, with D possibly being TRBD1 (6 bases). Trimming cost V 0 bases and J 4 bases, with 12 bases left between them. This CDR3 has 15 residues. The V gene's germline CDR1 is MNHEY and CDR2 SVGAGI. The CDR3, as DNA: TGTGCCAGCAGTTACTCTGACAGGTCCTTCTATGGCTACACCTTC. Amino acid sequence: CASSYSDRSFYGYTF.

The chain couples TRBV10-2 to TRBJ2-3, with 11 bases identical to TRBD2. This CDR3 contains 15 residues. The junction had 4 bases not matched to a gene; V was cut back by 6 bases and J by 2 bases. The germline CDR1 and CDR2 sequences are WSHSY and SAAADI. The CDR3 sequence: CASSLLAGATDTQYF. The CDR3 region has the DNA TGCGCCAGCAGCTTACTAGCGGGAGCCACAGATACGCAGTATTTT.

The genes are TRBV7-8 and TRBJ1-4; 7 bases align to TRBD1. V gave up 2 bases and J gave up 5 bases; unmatched junction bases: 17. The CDR3 is 19 residues long. Germline loops: CDR1 SGHVS, CDR2 FQNEAQ. CDR3 amino acids: CASSLPRRGQNSLNEKLFF. CDR3 in DNA: TGTGCCAGCAGCTTACCCCGCAGGGGACAGAACTCCTTAAATGAAAAACTGTTTTTT.

The gene calls are TRBV15 and TRBJ2-1, with a possible D match to TRBD1 (5 bases). CDR1 and CDR2 (germline): LNHNV, YYDKDF (reference sequence). This CDR3 has 16 residues. V shed 1 base and J shed 6 bases, with 16 bases lying between them. This CDR3 is CATSRVVAGKGNEQFF. The CDR3 bases are TGTGCCACCAGCAGAGTGGTGGCAGGGAAGGGCAATGAGCAGTTCTTC.

The chain links TRBV5-1 to TRBJ2-5, with D perhaps given as TRBD1 or TRBD2 (7 bases each). Per the germline V gene, CDR1 is SGHRS and CDR2 is YFSETQ. Trimming pared 4 bases from V and 1 base from J, leaving 11 bases between. The CDR3 runs 14 residues. The CDR3 region is CASSQGGVQETQYF. The CDR3 DNA reads as TGCGCCAGCAGCCAGGGGGGGGTCCAAGAGACCCAGTACTTC.

Note on this clone: This sample includes further DNA sequences coding for the same CDR3. This chain connects TRBV5-1 to TRBJ1-3, with D hard to call. The CDR3 extends over 14 amino acids. CDR1 is SGHRS, CDR2 YFSETQ, per germline. V was cut by 0 bases and J by 4 bases, with 8 bases left in between. The CDR3 sequence is CASSLAGLGNTIYF. The CDR3 nucleotides read TGCGCCAGCAGCTTGGCCGGGTTGGGAAACACCATATATTTT.

This chain uses TRBV6-5 with TRBJ1-4, with unresolved D. This CDR3 has 14 amino acids. The V gene's germline CDR1 is MNHEY and CDR2 SVGAGI. The ends were cut back, 2 bases at V and 2 bases at J, with 6 bases in the middle. CDR3 in DNA: TGTGCCAGCAGTTACGGGAGTACTAATGAAAAACTGTTTTTT. Protein: CASSYGSTNEKLFF.

The rearrangement links TRBV11-2 to TRBJ2-7; D unresolved. The CDR3 totals 14 residues. The germline V gene encodes CDR1 SGHAT and CDR2 FQNNGV. The ends were cut back, 5 bases at V and 3 bases at J, with 14 bases in the middle. The CDR3 loop is CASSPGQKFYEQYF. The CDR3 bases are TGTGCCAGCAGCCCCGGGCAGAAGTTCTACGAGCAGTACTTC.

The chain uses TRBV6-1 and TRBJ2-1; D is perhaps TRBD1 (6 bases). Deletions cut 1 base from V and 3 bases from J, with 10 bases between. CDR1 and CDR2 from the germline V gene are MNHNS and SASEGT. The CDR3 consists of 15 residues. Here the CDR3 DNA reads TGTGCCAGCAGTGAAGGCGAAGGGGGCTACAATGAGCAGTTCTTC. This sequence encodes CASSEGEGGYNEQFF.

The rearrangement uses TRBV15 and TRBJ2-1, with 8 positions matching TRBD2. The germline V gene encodes CDR1 LNHNV and CDR2 YYDKDF (reference sequence). CDR3 length: 15 amino acids. With V trimmed by 0 bases and J by 9 bases, 7 bases remained unmatched. CDR3 coding DNA: TGTGCCACCAGCAGAGATCGGGAGGGGAGGGGTGAGCAGTTCTTC. This codes for CATSRDREGRGEQFF.

This clone has only a few counts. The V gene is TRBV11-3, the J gene TRBJ2-6; 10 positions agree with TRBD2. Trimming took 5 bases from V and 0 from J; bases not matched to a gene: 7. The CDR3 is 18 amino acids. The germline gives CDR1 SGHNT, CDR2 YENEEA. CDR3 DNA: TGTGCCAGCAGCCCTTATAGCGGGGGGCTCTCTGGGGCCAACGTCCTGACTTTC. The encoded protein is CASSPYSGGLSGANVLTF.

The chain joins TRBV19 to TRBJ1-4; maybe TRBD1 (5 bases). Trimming shortened V by 10 bases and J by 4 bases, and 13 bases separated the two germline ends. CDR1 is LNHDA and CDR2 is SQIVND in the germline V gene (reference sequence). The CDR3 sequence is 13 residues long. CDR3 bases: TGTGCCACATCGACAGATTATAATGAAAAACTGTTTTTT. Translated: CATSTDYNEKLFF. The whole variable domain, remainder taken from reference TRBV19 and TRBJ1-4, is DGGITQSPKYLFRKEGQNVTLSCEQNLNHDAMYWYRQDPGQGLRLIYYSQIVNDFQKGDIAEGYSVSREKKESFPLTVTSAQKNPTAFYLCATSTDYNEKLFFGSGTQLSVL.

The chain is built from TRBV5-1 and TRBJ1-3; D is ambiguous. Deletions cut 0 bases from V and 0 bases from J, with 10 bases between. From germline, CDR1 is SGHRS and CDR2 YFSETQ. CDR3 length equals 16 residues. CDR3 in amino acids: CASSLVWQNSGNTIYF. The CDR3 nucleotides read TGCGCCAGCAGCTTGGTTTGGCAAAACTCTGGAAACACCATATATTTT.

The chain combines TRBV6-4 with TRBJ2-3; perhaps TRBD2 as D (6 bases). Trimming removed 5 bases from V and 2 bases from J, with 11 bases in between. Germline V gene sequence: CDR1 MRHNA, CDR2 SNTAGT. This CDR3 spans 14 amino acids. The CDR3 DNA sequence: TGTGCCAGCAGTCGGCGGGGCGTCACAGATACGCAGTATTTT. This gives the protein CASSRRGVTDTQYF.

This chain uses TRBV29-1 with TRBJ1-5; D is ambiguous. Germline V gene data show CDR1 as SQVTM and CDR2 as ANQGSEA. With 4 bases removed from V and 0 bases from J, the gap between germline ends came to 4 bases. This CDR3 contains 12 residues. CDR3 nucleotides: TGCAGCGTTGGCGATAGCAATCAGCCCCAGCATTTT. Protein: CSVGDSNQPQHF.

This chain uses TRBV6-5 with TRBJ1-1; tentative D call: TRBD1 (6 bases). The V gene lost 0 bases and the J gene lost 5 bases, with 13 bases spanning the gap. The CDR3 length is 15 residues. CDR1 MNHEY and CDR2 SVGAGI come from the germline V gene. The CDR3 protein is CASSYSAGGATEAFF. CDR3 DNA sequence: TGTGCCAGCAGTTACTCGGCCGGGGGCGCGACTGAAGCTTTCTTT.

This rearrangement joins TRBV7-8 to TRBJ2-7; D is unclear. This CDR3 contains 13 residues. CDR1 is SGHVS, CDR2 FQNEAQ, per germline. Between the trimmed V and J ends, which lost 5 bases and 4 bases, there was a span of 12 bases. The CDR3 region is CASSQSSEYEQYF. CDR3 coding DNA: TGTGCCAGCAGCCAATCCAGTGAATACGAGCAGTACTTC.

This rearrangement joins TRBV29-1 to TRBJ2-7; D is possibly TRBD1 (6 bases). Germline V CDR1 and CDR2: SQVTM, ANQGSEA. The V gene lost 7 bases and the J gene lost 9 bases, with 16 bases spanning the gap. CDR3 length: 11 amino acids. The CDR3 is CSAGTLSGQYF. DNA for the CDR3: TGCAGCGCCGGGACACTAAGCGGGCAGTACTTC.